In this sample, the clone carrying this T cell receptor beta chain turned up many times. Trimming stripped 4 bases from V and 4 bases from J, with 11 bases between. This CDR3 contains 14 residues. In germline, CDR1 is SGHKS, CDR2 YYEKEE (reference sequence). TCRdb recomputed calls from the RT-PCR reads with MiXCR, one row per CDR3 protein. Among around 700,000 distinct CDR3 sequences, 11% to 15% were seen once, and the ten largest hold around 3.3%. The sequence derives from a female donor in good health, serving as a healthy control. The chain joins TRBV5-5 to TRBJ2-2; D unresolved. The sequenced material came from memory CD4+ T cells from blood. For the CDR3, the DNA is TGTGCCAGCAGCGCGGTTAGGAGCACCGGGGAGCTGTTTTTT. This sequence encodes CASSAVRSTGELFF. Based on the CDR3 plus reference TRBV5-5 and TRBJ2-2, the full variable domain is DAGVTQSPTHLIKTRGQQVTLRCSPISGHKSVSWYQQVLGQGPQFIFQYYEKEERGRGNFPDRFSARQFPNYSSELNVNALLLGDSALYLCASSAVRSTGELFFGEGSRLTVL.